The rows below give T cell receptor beta chains drawn from one sample of a study of blood T cell repertoires in COVID-19. The table came from immunoSEQ multiplex PCR; TCRdb's copy has only in-frame clones and leaves some out. The sample shows around 330,000 clones, approximately 91% of them seen only once. The sequencing sample was made of PBMCs or T cells enriched from blood (not recorded which). The receptor source for this set is a man aged 60 to 75 who had recovered from COVID-19. Each CDR3 is given with its conserved first and last residue. The D gene is left open where the match is weak. Not every row has a clone size; where given, it reads once, few, many or a size class.

v_gene,abundance,j_gene,d_gene,CDR3nt,CDR3aa
TRBV6-4,NA,TRBJ2-1,TRBD2,TGTGCCAGCAGTACCCTAGCGGGGGGGACCTACAATGAGCAGTTCTTC,CASSTLAGGTYNEQFF
TRBV30,NA,TRBJ1-5,NA,TGTGCCTGGAGTGTACCTGGCAGGGGAGTCAATCAGCCCCAGCATTTT,CAWSVPGRGVNQPQHF
TRBV5-1,NA,TRBJ2-7,NA,TGCGCCAGCAGCTCAAGCCAGGGTTACGGCGAGCAGTACTTC,CASSSSQGYGEQYF
TRBV9,NA,TRBJ1-4,TRBD1,TGTGCCAGCAGTAAAACAGGGGGCGATGAAAAACTGTTTTTT,CASSKTGGDEKLFF
TRBV15,NA,TRBJ2-2,NA,TGTGCCACCAGCAGGGCCAGACAGCACACCGGGGAGCTGTTTTTT,CATSRARQHTGELFF
TRBV3-1/TRBV3-2,NA,TRBJ2-5,NA,TGTGCCAGCAGCCATCGGGGGCAAGAGACCCAGTACTTC,CASSHRGQETQYF
TRBV6-2/TRBV6-3,NA,TRBJ1-4,NA,TGTGCCAGCAGTTACTCCGGAGCAAAACTGTTTTTT,CASSYSGAKLFF
TRBV3-1/TRBV3-2,NA,TRBJ1-1,NA,TGTGCCAGCAGCCAACGAAGGGGCATGAACACTGAAGCTTTCTTT,CASSQRRGMNTEAFF
TRBV19,NA,TRBJ2-1,TRBD2,TGTGCCAGTAGTATAGTGGGGACTAATCGTTTGCTCGAGCAGTTCTTC,CASSIVGTNRLLEQFF
TRBV19,NA,TRBJ2-1,TRBD2,TGTGCCAGTAGCACTACTAGCGGGTCTTACAATGAGCAGTTCTTC,CASSTTSGSYNEQFF
TRBV2,NA,TRBJ2-3,NA,TGTGCCAGCAGTGATTTACCCGGGACGCAGTATTTT,CASSDLPGTQYF
TRBV9,NA,TRBJ2-7,TRBD2,TGTGCCAGCAGTAAGACTAGCGGCTCCTACGAGCAGTACTTC,CASSKTSGSYEQYF
TRBV28,NA,TRBJ2-7,NA,TGTGCCAGCAGTTTAGAGCACAGGGTACGCGGGCAGTACTTC,CASSLEHRVRGQYF
TRBV3-1/TRBV3-2,NA,TRBJ2-1,NA,TGTGCCAGCAGCCAATACCAGGGTAGTAATGAGCAGTTCTTC,CASSQYQGSNEQFF
TRBV6-2/TRBV6-3,NA,TRBJ1-4,TRBD1,TGTGCCAGCAGTTACTTACAGGGGGCTATAACAACTAATGAAAAACTGTTTTTT,CASSYLQGAITTNEKLFF
TRBV2,NA,TRBJ2-7,TRBD2,TGTGCCAGTGAAACTAGCGGGAGGGCCCACTCCTACGAGCAGTACTTC,CASETSGRAHSYEQYF
TRBV28,NA,TRBJ1-6,TRBD1,TGTGCCAGCACCTCCTTCGCAGGGGGTTCACCCCTCCACTTT,CASTSFAGGSPLHF
TRBV5-1,once,TRBJ1-2,TRBD1,TGCGCCAGCAGCTTGGATCCCGGACAGGGAAATAACTATGGCTACACCTTC,CASSLDPGQGNNYGYTF
TRBV7-6,once,TRBJ2-7,TRBD2,TGTGCCAGCAGCCCTCGGGACCCCCGGGGGACTAGCGGGAGTAGCTACGAGCAGTACTTC,CASSPRDPRGTSGSSYEQYF
TRBV3-1/TRBV3-2,NA,TRBJ1-1,TRBD1,TGTGCCAGCAGCCAAGTAGGGACAGGGAACACTGAAGCTTTCTTT,CASSQVGTGNTEAFF
TRBV24-1,NA,TRBJ2-1,TRBD2,TGTGCCACCAGTGACGCGACTAGCGGTAAGGGCTATGAGCAGTTCTTC,CATSDATSGKGYEQFF
TRBV13,NA,TRBJ2-5,TRBD1,TGTGCCAGCAGCTCAGGGACAGTACAAGAGACCCAGTACTTC,CASSSGTVQETQYF
TRBV30,NA,TRBJ1-3,TRBD1,TGTGCCTGGAGTGTAAAGTATAGGACAGGGCTTCGGTCCTCTGGAAACACCATATATTTT,CAWSVKYRTGLRSSGNTIYF
TRBV14,NA,TRBJ1-1,TRBD1,TGTGCCAGCAGCCAGTTCACAGGGGGTGGAACTGAAGCTTTCTTT,CASSQFTGGGTEAFF
TRBV25-1,NA,TRBJ2-2,NA,TGTGCCAGCACAAAGTCGGGGAAAACCGGGGAGCTGTTTTTT,CASTKSGKTGELFF
TRBV19,NA,TRBJ2-1,NA,TGTGCCAGTAGTATAGACGGACTGACCTACAATGAGCAGTTCTTC,CASSIDGLTYNEQFF
TRBV11-1,once,TRBJ2-7,TRBD1,TGTGCCAGCAGCCCGGGACAGGGTGGGAGCGCTTACGAGCAGTACTTC,CASSPGQGGSAYEQYF
TRBV4-1,once,TRBJ2-1,TRBD2,TGCGCCAGCAGCCAAGATGGGGCTAGCGGGGCCCTTAGGCAGTTCTTC,CASSQDGASGALRQFF
TRBV14,once,TRBJ2-3,NA,TGTGCCAGCAGCCAGAGGCCGTACCCCGGAAATAATACGCAGTATTTT,CASSQRPYPGNNTQYF
TRBV28,NA,TRBJ2-1,TRBD2,TGTGCCAGCTTCCCATTTGGACTAGCTCTTTACAATGAGCAGTTCTTC,CASFPFGLALYNEQFF
TRBV9,NA,TRBJ1-4,TRBD1,TGTGCCAGCAGCGTAGACGGACAGGGTGGTGAAAAACTGTTTTTT,CASSVDGQGGEKLFF
TRBV29-1,NA,TRBJ1-5,NA,TGCAGCGTTGAAATTCAGGTGAATCAGCCCCAGCATTTT,CSVEIQVNQPQHF
TRBV18,NA,TRBJ1-3,NA,TGTGCCAGCCCTCACCAGGGGTATAGGGCCATATATTTT,CASPHQGYRAIYF
TRBV6-1,NA,TRBJ2-7,NA,TGTGCCAGCAGTGATCCCAGACAGGTAAGGCCCTACGAGCAGTACTTC,CASSDPRQVRPYEQYF
TRBV5-1,NA,TRBJ2-1,NA,TGCGCCAGCGGTTCCCAGGGGTTTAACAATGAGCAGTTCTTC,CASGSQGFNNEQFF
TRBV5-1,NA,TRBJ1-2,NA,TGCGCCAGCAGCTTTCAGGGCGCCTATGGCTACACCTTC,CASSFQGAYGYTF
TRBV4-3,NA,TRBJ2-4,TRBD2,TGCGCCAGCAGCCAAGTGGGAGGGTTGGCCAAAAACATTCAGTACTTC,CASSQVGGLAKNIQYF
TRBV7-9,NA,TRBJ1-4,TRBD1,TGTGCCAGCAGCTTAGGGACAGGCCGGGAAAAACTGTTTTTT,CASSLGTGREKLFF
TRBV28,NA,TRBJ2-1,TRBD1,TGTGCCAGCAGTACACCCGGGACAGGGAACTCCAATGAGCAGTTCTTC,CASSTPGTGNSNEQFF
TRBV24-1,once,TRBJ2-6,TRBD1,TGTGCCACCAGTGAACCGGGACAGGGGCCCTTTGGGGCCAACGTCCTGACTTTC,CATSEPGQGPFGANVLTF
TRBV14,NA,TRBJ2-7,TRBD1,TGTGCCAGCAGCCAAGGACAGGGGGGGACCTACGAGCAGTACTTC,CASSQGQGGTYEQYF
TRBV18,NA,TRBJ1-6,NA,TGTGCCAGCTCCCGGGTAGGAATTAGCGGGAATTCACCCCTCCACTTT,CASSRVGISGNSPLHF
TRBV5-1,NA,TRBJ1-3,TRBD1,TGCGCCAGCAGTCCAGGGGGCTCTGGAAACACCATATATTTT,CASSPGGSGNTIYF
TRBV5-1,NA,TRBJ1-2,TRBD1,TGCGCCAGCAGCTTGGCCTCCGACAGGGGTGGCTACACCTTC,CASSLASDRGGYTF
TRBV12-3/TRBV12-4,NA,TRBJ2-7,TRBD1,TGTGCCAGCAGTCCGGACAGGGGGTACGAGCAGTACTTC,CASSPDRGYEQYF
TRBV7-8,NA,TRBJ1-5,TRBD1,TGTGCCAGCAGCTCTAGGGGGACAGGGAATCAGCCCCAGCATTTT,CASSSRGTGNQPQHF
TRBV24-1,NA,TRBJ2-5,TRBD1,TGTGCCACCAGTGCCGTGGACAGGGAGGAGACCCAGTACTTC,CATSAVDREETQYF
TRBV12-3/TRBV12-4,NA,TRBJ1-2,NA,TGTGCCAGCAGAACAGAAAACTATGGCTACACCTTC,CASRTENYGYTF
TRBV7-9,NA,TRBJ2-5,NA,TGTGCCAGCAGCTCGACGGAGGGGACCCAGTACTTC,CASSSTEGTQYF
TRBV9,NA,TRBJ1-6,NA,TGTGCCAGCAGCGTAGAGTCAGGGGCTGTTTCACCCCTCCACTTT,CASSVESGAVSPLHF
TRBV28,NA,TRBJ1-1,NA,TGTGCCAGCATCGACACTGAAGCTTTCTTT,CASIDTEAFF
TRBV6-5,NA,TRBJ2-7,NA,TGTGCCAGCAGTCCCTCTCGACTCCTTCCGGTCTCCTTC,CASSPSRLLPVSF
TRBV2,few,TRBJ1-5,NA,TGTGCCAGCAGTGAAAGTAGAGTAAGTCAGCCCCAGCATTTT,CASSESRVSQPQHF
TRBV5-4,once,TRBJ2-3,TRBD2,TGTGCCAGCAGCTCCGGGACTAGCGGGACTAGCACAGATACGCAGTATTTT,CASSSGTSGTSTDTQYF